This is a list of T cell receptor beta chains from one sample in a study of T-cell memory formation after mild COVID-19. TCRdb recomputed calls from the 5' RACE reads with MiXCR, one row per CDR3 protein. The table has roughly 89,000 distinct CDR3 sequences, approximately 16% seen once. The sequencing sample was made of PBMCs or a T cell subset sorted from them (not recorded which). The receptors derive from a man in his late teens or twenties who had mild COVID-19 (a few samples of this study predate the infection). Cell type and time point are not known. Both conserved end residues are part of each CDR3. The D gene is left open where the match is weak.

cdr3_aa	d_call	v_call	j_call
CASSLFLGAGDTEAFF	NA	TRBV27	TRBJ1-1
CASSEGAMNTEAFF	NA	TRBV25-1	TRBJ1-1
CASSEGGGLQETQYF	NA	TRBV10-2	TRBJ2-5
CASSFFRSPNNEQFF	NA	TRBV11-1	TRBJ2-1
CASSYFGQGLLETQYF	NA	TRBV6-2/TRBV6-3	TRBJ2-5
CASSYIGGARNEQFF	NA	TRBV6-5	TRBJ2-1
CASSDPGTGHSYEQYF	TRBD1	TRBV2	TRBJ2-7
CASSLKGSNEKLFF	NA	TRBV12-3/TRBV12-4	TRBJ1-4
CSVDWGGQETQYF	NA	TRBV29-1	TRBJ2-5
CASSPRPDSFYGYTF	NA	TRBV9	TRBJ1-2
CSVVPPSGVGYTF	NA	TRBV29-1	TRBJ1-2
CASSFPGTYNEQFF	NA	TRBV7-2	TRBJ2-1
CASSLGMGQMNTEAFF	TRBD1	TRBV7-6	TRBJ1-1
CASSALLEDRPENYGYTF	TRBD1	TRBV5-1	TRBJ1-2
CASSLEPPGADSNQPKHF	NA	TRBV7-2	TRBJ1-5
CASSWGQGGNTIYF	TRBD1	TRBV12-3/TRBV12-4	TRBJ1-3
CSVEARGQGEQYF	NA	TRBV29-1	TRBJ2-7
CASSLPIAGTGTDTQYF	NA	TRBV7-2	TRBJ2-3
CASSPPSDSGNTIYF	NA	TRBV9	TRBJ1-3
CASSQRWDSYNEQFF	NA	TRBV4-1	TRBJ2-1
CASSPPPLAGAHNEQFF	TRBD2	TRBV3-1	TRBJ2-1
CASSQGRIRGANTEAFF	NA	TRBV4-1	TRBJ1-1
CASSSLAGDSTDTQYF	TRBD2	TRBV27	TRBJ2-3
CASSFGDGDSPLHF	NA	TRBV7-9	TRBJ1-6
CASSLVVEAFF	NA	TRBV7-9	TRBJ1-1
CSARTRTSGVSREQFF	TRBD2	TRBV20-1	TRBJ2-1
CASSYSYRGLKNEQFF	TRBD1	TRBV6-5	TRBJ2-1
CASSQEARGGMETQYF	TRBD2	TRBV4-2	TRBJ2-5
CASGGYRGRTGELFF	TRBD1	TRBV6-2/TRBV6-3	TRBJ2-2
CASSQDGRGGQNYGYTF	TRBD1	TRBV4-3	TRBJ1-2
CASSHGADEKLFF	NA	TRBV4-3	TRBJ1-4
CASSQDHGTGAVYNEQFF	TRBD1	TRBV4-1	TRBJ2-1
CASIPDRYNEQFF	TRBD1	TRBV5-5	TRBJ2-1
CSVEAPDRGPQETQYF	TRBD1	TRBV29-1	TRBJ2-5
CASGSTGLGNEQFF	TRBD1	TRBV5-4	TRBJ2-1
CASSWGTASPGAFF	NA	TRBV12-3/TRBV12-4	TRBJ1-1
CASSYTSGGLNEQFF	TRBD2	TRBV11-2	TRBJ2-1
CATTSGTGGLNEQFF	TRBD1	TRBV11-2	TRBJ2-1
CASRSGPYNEQFF	NA	TRBV5-1	TRBJ2-1
CASSLDTWDRDDTQYF	TRBD1	TRBV11-2	TRBJ2-3
CASSLAGQGADTQYF	NA	TRBV5-4	TRBJ2-3
CASSPPNRGRNEQYF	TRBD1	TRBV7-6	TRBJ2-7
CASSLAHEHQPQHF	NA	TRBV7-9	TRBJ1-5
CASSPWDRAVVGYTF	TRBD1	TRBV12-3/TRBV12-4	TRBJ1-2
CASRRTSGRYNEQFF	TRBD2	TRBV12-3/TRBV12-4	TRBJ2-1
CASSKSGGAMDEQFF	TRBD2	TRBV6-4	TRBJ2-1
CASRITGSPQNIQYF	NA	TRBV27	TRBJ2-4
CASSQGWGGTGELFF	NA	TRBV4-1	TRBJ2-2
CASSLNSATFYNEQFF	NA	TRBV5-1	TRBJ2-1
CASSVGQATSYEQYF	NA	TRBV9	TRBJ2-7
CASTAGGANTEAFF	NA	TRBV7-3	TRBJ1-1
CASSLVISWDTEAFF	NA	TRBV7-9	TRBJ1-1
CATSRPPGNQPQHF	NA	TRBV15	TRBJ1-5
CASSEERQNTGELFF	NA	TRBV9	TRBJ2-2
CASSRAYRDRNTGELFF	TRBD1	TRBV4-3	TRBJ2-2